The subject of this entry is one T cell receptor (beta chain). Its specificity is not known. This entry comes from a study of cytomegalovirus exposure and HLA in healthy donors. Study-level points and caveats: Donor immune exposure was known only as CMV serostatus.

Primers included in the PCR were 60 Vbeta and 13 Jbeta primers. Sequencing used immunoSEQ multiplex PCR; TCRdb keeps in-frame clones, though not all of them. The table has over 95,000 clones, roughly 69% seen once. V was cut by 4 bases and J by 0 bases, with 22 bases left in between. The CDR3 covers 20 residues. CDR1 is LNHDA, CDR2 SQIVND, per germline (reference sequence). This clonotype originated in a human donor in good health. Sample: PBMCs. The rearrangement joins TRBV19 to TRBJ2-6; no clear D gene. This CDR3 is CASSTTPRHWANSGANVLTF. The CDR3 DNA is TGTGCCAGTAGTACCACCCCCCGACATTGGGCCAACTCTGGGGCCAACGTCCTGACTTTC.